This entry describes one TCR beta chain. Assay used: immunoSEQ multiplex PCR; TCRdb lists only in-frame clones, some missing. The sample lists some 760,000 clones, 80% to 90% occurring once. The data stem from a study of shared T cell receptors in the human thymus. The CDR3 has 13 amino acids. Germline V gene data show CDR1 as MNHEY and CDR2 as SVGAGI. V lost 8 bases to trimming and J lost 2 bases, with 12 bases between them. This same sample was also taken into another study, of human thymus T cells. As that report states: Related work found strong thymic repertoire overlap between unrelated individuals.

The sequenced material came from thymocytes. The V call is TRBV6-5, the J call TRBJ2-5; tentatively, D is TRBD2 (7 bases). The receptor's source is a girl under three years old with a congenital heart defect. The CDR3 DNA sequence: TGTGCCAGCGGGGGGGCGGGACAAGAGACCCAGTACTTC. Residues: CASGGAGQETQYF.